This T cell receptor beta chain derives from a study of cytomegalovirus exposure and HLA in healthy donors. Germline V gene sequence: CDR1 LGHNA, CDR2 YNFKEQ. CDR3 length: 15 residues. V shed 5 bases and J shed 1 base, with 14 bases lying between them. The PCR made use of 60 Vbeta and 13 Jbeta primers. The repertoire was sequenced with immunoSEQ multiplex PCR; TCRdb's copy has only in-frame clones and lacks some. This sample has some 160,000 clones; about 80% occur once, and the top ten carry about 0.5%. This receptor was identified in a woman aged 45-65 years in good health and CMV-seronegative. The rearrangement joins TRBV4-2 to TRBJ1-2, with D possibly matching TRBD1 (5 bases). What was sequenced was PBMCs. CDR3: CASSSRSDSNYGYTF. CDR3 nucleotides: TGTGCCAGCAGCTCTAGGTCTGACAGTAACTATGGCTACACCTTC.